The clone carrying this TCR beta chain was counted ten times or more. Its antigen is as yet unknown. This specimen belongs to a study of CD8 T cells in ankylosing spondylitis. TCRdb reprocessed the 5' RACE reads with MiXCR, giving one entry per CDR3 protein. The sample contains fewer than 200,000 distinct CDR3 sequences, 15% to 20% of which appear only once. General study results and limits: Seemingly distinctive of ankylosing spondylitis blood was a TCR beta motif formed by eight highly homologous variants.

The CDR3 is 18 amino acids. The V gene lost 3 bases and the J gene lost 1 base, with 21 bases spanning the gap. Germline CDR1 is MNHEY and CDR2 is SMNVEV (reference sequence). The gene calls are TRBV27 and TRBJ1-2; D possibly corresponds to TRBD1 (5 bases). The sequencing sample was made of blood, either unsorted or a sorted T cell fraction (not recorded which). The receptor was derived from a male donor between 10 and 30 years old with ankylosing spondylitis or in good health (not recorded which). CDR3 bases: TGTGCCAGCAGTTTTCTTGCCATCGGACAATCGCTTAACTATGGCTACACCTTC. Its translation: CASSFLAIGQSLNYGYTF.